This T cell receptor (beta chain) was captured in a study of CD8 T cells in ankylosing spondylitis. Study observations and caveats: Earlier studies detected some motif variants in reactive arthritis synovial fluid and blood. The study identified a TCR beta motif of roughly eight highly homologous variants that appeared characteristic of ankylosing spondylitis blood.

With regard to this clonotype: Its cognate antigen is unknown.

Trimming removed 4 bases from V and 5 bases from J; junction bases left unmatched: 13. CDR3 length equals 17 residues. Germline values: CDR1 MNHEY, CDR2 SMNVEV (reference sequence). Quantitative 5'-RACE with molecular barcodes was used to make the TCR beta libraries. TCRdb reanalysed the 5' RACE reads using MiXCR and keeps one entry per CDR3 protein. Of around 890,000 distinct CDR3 sequences listed, about 10% were seen once; the top ten hold approximately 0.5%. The sample taken for sequencing was blood, either unsorted or a sorted T cell fraction (not recorded which). The chain is built from TRBV27 and TRBJ2-7, with 11 bases identical to TRBD1. The sequence derives from a male donor with ankylosing spondylitis. The CDR3 DNA reads TGTGCCAGCAGTTCTTCTTACTGGACAGGGGGCATGGACGAGCAGTACTTC. Its translation is CASSSSYWTGGMDEQYF.